This TCR beta chain appears in the sequencing data of a study of T cells in Graves' hyperthyroidism and ophthalmopathy. This clonotype was seen ten or more times. Amplified TCR beta CDR3 regions derived from RNA transcripts. In the first-round RT-PCR of the TCR CDR3, the HTBI primer set was used. Each CDR3 protein gets one entry after TCRdb re-called the multiplex PCR reads with MiXCR. Among over 700,000 distinct CDR3 sequences listed, roughly a sixth were seen once. Material: blood. The source of this sequence is a woman in her forties or fifties with Graves' hyperthyroidism that later progressed to Graves' ophthalmopathy.

CDR3 sequence: CATSRRSGGDQPQHF. In nucleotides, the CDR3 is TGTGCCACCAGCAGAAGATCAGGGGGCGATCAGCCCCAGCATTTT. V and J are TRBV15 and TRBJ1-5, with 8 bases lining up with TRBD1. V was pared by 2 bases and J by 5 bases, with 5 bases of the junction left unmatched. Germline-derived CDR1 and CDR2 are LNHNV and YYDKDF (reference sequence). This CDR3 has 15 amino acids.